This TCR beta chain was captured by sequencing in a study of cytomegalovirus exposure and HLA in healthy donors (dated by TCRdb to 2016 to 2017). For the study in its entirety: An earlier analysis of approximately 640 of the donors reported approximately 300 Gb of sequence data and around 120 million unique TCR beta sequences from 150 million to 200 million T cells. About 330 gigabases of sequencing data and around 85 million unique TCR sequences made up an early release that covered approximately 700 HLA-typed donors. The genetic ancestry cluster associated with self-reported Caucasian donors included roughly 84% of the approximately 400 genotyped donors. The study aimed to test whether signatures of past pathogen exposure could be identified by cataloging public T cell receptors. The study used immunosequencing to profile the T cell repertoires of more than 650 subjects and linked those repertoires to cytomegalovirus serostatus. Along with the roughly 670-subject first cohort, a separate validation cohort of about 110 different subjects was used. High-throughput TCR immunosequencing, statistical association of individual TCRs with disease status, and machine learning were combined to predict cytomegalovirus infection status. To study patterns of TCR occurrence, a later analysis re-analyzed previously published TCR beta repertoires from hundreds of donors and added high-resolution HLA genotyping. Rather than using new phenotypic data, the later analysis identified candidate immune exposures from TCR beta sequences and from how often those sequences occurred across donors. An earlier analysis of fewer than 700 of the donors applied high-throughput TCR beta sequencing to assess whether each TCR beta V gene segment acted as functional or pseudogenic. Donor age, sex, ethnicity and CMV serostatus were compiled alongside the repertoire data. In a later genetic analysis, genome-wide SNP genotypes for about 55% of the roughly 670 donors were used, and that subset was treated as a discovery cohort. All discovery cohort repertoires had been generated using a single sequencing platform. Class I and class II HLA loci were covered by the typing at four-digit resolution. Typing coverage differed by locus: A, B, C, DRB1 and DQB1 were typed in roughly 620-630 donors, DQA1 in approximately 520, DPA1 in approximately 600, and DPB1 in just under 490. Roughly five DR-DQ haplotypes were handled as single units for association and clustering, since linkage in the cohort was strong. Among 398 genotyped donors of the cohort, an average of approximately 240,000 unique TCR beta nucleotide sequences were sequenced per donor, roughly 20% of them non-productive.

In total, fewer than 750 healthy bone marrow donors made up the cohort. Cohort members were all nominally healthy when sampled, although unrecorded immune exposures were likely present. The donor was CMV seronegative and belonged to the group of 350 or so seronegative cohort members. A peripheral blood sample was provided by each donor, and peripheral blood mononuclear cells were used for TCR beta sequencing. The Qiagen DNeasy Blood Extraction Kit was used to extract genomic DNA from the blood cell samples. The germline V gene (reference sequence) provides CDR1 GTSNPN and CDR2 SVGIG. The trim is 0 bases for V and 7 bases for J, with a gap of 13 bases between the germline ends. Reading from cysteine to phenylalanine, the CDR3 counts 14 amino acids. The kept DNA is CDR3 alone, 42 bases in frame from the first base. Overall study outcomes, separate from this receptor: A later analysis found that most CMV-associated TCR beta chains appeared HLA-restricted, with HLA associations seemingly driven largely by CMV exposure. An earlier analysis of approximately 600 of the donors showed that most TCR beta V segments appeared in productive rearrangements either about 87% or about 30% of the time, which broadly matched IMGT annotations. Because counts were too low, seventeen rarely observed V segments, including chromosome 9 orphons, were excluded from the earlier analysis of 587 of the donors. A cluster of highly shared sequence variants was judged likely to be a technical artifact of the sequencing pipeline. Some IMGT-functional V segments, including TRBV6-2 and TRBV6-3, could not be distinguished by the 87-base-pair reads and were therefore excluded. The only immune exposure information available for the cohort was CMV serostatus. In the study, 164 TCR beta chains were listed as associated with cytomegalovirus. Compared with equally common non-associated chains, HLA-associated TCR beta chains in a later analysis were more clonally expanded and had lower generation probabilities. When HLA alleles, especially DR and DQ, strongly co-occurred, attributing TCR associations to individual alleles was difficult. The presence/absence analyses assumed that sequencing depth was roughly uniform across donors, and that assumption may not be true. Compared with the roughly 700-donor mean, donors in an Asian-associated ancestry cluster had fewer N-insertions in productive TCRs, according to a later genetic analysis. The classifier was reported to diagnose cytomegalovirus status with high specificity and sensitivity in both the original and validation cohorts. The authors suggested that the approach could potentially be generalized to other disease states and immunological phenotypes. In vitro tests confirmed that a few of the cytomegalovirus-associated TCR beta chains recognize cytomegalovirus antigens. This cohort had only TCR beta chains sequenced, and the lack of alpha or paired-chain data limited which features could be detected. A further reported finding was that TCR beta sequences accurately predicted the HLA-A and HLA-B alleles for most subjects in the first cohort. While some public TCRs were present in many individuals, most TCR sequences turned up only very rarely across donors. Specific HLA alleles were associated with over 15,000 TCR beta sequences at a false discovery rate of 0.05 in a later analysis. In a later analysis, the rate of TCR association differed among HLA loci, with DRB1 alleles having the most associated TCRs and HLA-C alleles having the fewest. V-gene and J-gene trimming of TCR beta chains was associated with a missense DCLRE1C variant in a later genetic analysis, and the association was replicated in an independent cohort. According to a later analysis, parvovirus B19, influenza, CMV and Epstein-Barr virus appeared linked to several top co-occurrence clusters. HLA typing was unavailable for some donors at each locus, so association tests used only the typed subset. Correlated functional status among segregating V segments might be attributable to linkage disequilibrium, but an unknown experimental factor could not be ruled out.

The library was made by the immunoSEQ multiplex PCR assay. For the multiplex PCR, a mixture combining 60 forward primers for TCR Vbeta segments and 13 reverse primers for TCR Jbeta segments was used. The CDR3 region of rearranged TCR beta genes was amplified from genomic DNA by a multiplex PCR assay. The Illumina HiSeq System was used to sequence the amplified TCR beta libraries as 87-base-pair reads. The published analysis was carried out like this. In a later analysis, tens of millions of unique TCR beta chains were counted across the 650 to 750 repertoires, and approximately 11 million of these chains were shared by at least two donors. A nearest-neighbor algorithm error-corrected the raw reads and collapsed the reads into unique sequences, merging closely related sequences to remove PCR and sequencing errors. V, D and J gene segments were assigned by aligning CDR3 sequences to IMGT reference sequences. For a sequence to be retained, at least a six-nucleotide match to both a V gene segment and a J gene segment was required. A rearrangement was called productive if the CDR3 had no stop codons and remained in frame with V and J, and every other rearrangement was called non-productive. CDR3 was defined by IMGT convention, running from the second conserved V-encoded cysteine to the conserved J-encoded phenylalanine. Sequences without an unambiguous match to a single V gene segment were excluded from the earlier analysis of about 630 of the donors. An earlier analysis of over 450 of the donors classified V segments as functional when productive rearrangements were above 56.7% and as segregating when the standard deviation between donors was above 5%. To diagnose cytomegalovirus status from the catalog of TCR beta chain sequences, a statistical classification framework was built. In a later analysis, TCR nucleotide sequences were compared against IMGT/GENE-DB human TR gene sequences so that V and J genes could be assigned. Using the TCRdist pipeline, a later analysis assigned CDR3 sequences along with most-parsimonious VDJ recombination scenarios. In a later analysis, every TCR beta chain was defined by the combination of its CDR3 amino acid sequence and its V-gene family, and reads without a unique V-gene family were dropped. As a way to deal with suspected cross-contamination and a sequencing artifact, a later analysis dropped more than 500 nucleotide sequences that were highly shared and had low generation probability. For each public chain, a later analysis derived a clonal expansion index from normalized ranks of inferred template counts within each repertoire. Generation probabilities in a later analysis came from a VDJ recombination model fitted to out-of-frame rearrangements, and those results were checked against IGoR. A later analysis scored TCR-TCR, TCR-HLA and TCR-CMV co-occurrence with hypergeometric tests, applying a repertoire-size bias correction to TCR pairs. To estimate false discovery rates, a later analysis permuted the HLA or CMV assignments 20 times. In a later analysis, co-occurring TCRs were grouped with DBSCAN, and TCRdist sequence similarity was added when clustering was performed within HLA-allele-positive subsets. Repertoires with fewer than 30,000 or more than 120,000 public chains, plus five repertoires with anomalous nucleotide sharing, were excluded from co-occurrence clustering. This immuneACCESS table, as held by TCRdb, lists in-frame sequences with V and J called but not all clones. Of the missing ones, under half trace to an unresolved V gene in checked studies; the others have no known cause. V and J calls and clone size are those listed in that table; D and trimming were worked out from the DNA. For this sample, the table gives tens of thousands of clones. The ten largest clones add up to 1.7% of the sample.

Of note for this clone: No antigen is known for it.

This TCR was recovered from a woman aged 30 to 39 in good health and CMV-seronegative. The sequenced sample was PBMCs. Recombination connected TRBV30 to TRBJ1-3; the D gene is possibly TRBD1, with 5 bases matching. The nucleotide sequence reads TGTGCCTGGAGTGTGGAGTCAGGGAGGAACACCATATATTTT. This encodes CAWSVESGRNTIYF.